These 9 T cell receptor beta chains originate from one sample sequenced in a study of CD8+ T cells in alopecia areata. Treatment defined: oral pan-JAK inhibitor, 5-10 mg twice daily. Sequencing used cDNA as its template, made by extracting RNA and reverse transcribing it. Generated by immunoSEQ multiplex PCR, the TCRdb table keeps only in-frame clones and is missing some. The table shows around 190,000 clones, with roughly 70% occurring only once. The sample was CD4+ T cells sorted from blood, taken at week 49, from a patient treated with tofacitinib. The receptors originated from a human donor with alopecia areata.

The genes are TRBV15 and TRBJ2-3; D is uncertain. V was clipped by 6 bases and J by 2 bases, with 6 bases between them. There are 12 residues in the CDR3. Germline loops: CDR1 LNHNV, CDR2 YYDKDF (reference sequence). The CDR3 reads CATSLATDTQYF. The CDR3 DNA sequence: TGTGCCACCAGTCTGGCCACAGATACGCAGTATTTT.

This clone was seen a few times. The V and J genes are TRBV6-5 and TRBJ1-2; tentative D call: TRBD1 (6 bases). V lost 2 bases and J lost 5, with 15 bases in between. The germline V gene encodes CDR1 MNHEY and CDR2 SVGAGI. This CDR3 is built from 15 residues. The CDR3: CASSYDRGGGYGYTF. CDR3 nucleotides: TGTGCCAGCAGTTACGACAGAGGAGGGGGTTATGGCTACACCTTC.

This clone has just a few counts. V and J are TRBV25-1 and TRBJ1-4; TRBD1 might be the D (6 bases). The CDR3 consists of 15 residues. Germline CDR1 reads MGHDK; CDR2 reads SYGVNS. V was trimmed by 5 bases and J by 8 bases, leaving 18 bases between them. The CDR3 here is CASSRDGGAGEKLFF. The CDR3 DNA is TGTGCCAGCAGTAGGGATGGGGGCGCAGGGGAAAAACTGTTTTTT.

V and J are TRBV2 and TRBJ1-4, with D possibly TRBD1 on 6 matching bases. Germline CDR1 is SNHLY and CDR2 is FYNNEI. The V end lost 7 bases, the J end lost 5 bases, and 8 bases lay between the germline ends. The CDR3 extends over 12 amino acids. The CDR3 reads CASIGGNEKLFF. For the CDR3, the DNA is TGTGCCAGCATAGGGGGGAATGAAAAACTGTTTTTT.

The V gene is TRBV10-3, the J gene TRBJ1-2; TRBD1 agrees at 8 bases. CDR3 length: 13 amino acids. The V and J ends lost 8 bases and 6 bases, in that order; junction bases with no gene match: 8. Germline CDR1 is ENHRY and CDR2 is SYGVKD. The CDR3 DNA reads TGTGCCATCGGATATCAGGGGGCGAATGGCTACACCTTC. Residues: CAIGYQGANGYTF.

This clone appeared once. This chain connects TRBV30 to TRBJ1-1; D not certain. V lost 5 bases and J 8 bases, leaving 15 bases between the germline ends. Germline-derived CDR1 and CDR2 are GTSNPN and SVGIG (reference sequence). This CDR3 is built from 12 residues. The CDR3 is CAWAGLRGEAFF. The DNA for the CDR3 is TGTGCCTGGGCTGGTTTGCGGGGAGAAGCTTTCTTT.

The rearrangement uses TRBV27 and TRBJ2-1; the match to TRBD2 covers 8 bases. The CDR3 has 16 amino acids. Germline loops: CDR1 MNHEY, CDR2 SMNVEV (reference sequence). The J segment lost 7 bases and the V segment lost 3 bases, leaving 11 bases of the junction unmatched. CDR3 region: CASSFVGGGLGNEQFF. CDR3 coding DNA: TGTGCCAGCAGTTTTGTCGGGGGGGGCCTGGGTAATGAGCAGTTCTTC.

The chain recombines TRBV29-1 with TRBJ2-5, with D unresolved. The CDR3 is 15 amino acids. CDR1 is SQVTM and CDR2 is ANQGSEA in the germline V gene. The V end lost 3 bases, the J end lost 3 bases, and 17 bases lay between the germline ends. CDR3 protein: CSVEGGITPEETQYF. The DNA of the CDR3 is TGCAGCGTTGAGGGTGGCATCACGCCCGAAGAGACCCAGTACTTC. Using reference TRBV29-1 and TRBJ2-5 for the parts outside the CDR3, the full variable domain is SAVISQKPSRDICQRGTSLTIQCQVDSQVTMMFWYRQQPGQSLTLIATANQGSEATYESGFVIDKFPISRPNLTFSTLTVSNMSPEDSSIYLCSVEGGITPEETQYFGPGTRLLVL.

J is TRBJ2-1 and V is TRBV29-1; 9 bases are a match to TRBD2. Germline CDR1 SQVTM, CDR2 ANQGSEA. Losses at the gene ends were 4 bases for V and 7 bases for J; bases not matched to a gene: 8. The CDR3 sequence is 14 residues long. CDR3 in amino acids: CSVVPSGVENEQFF. DNA for the CDR3: TGCAGCGTTGTCCCTAGCGGGGTAGAAAATGAGCAGTTCTTC.